Sequencing of this TCR beta chain was carried out in a study of T cell responses to AZD1222 COVID-19 vaccine. Study-level findings and limits: Researchers took repertoire samples only after the peak T cell response had come.

On this clone: Antigen specificity is unknown.

CDR1 and CDR2 (germline): LGHNA, YSLEER. Trimming removed 6 bases at V and 4 bases at J, with 9 bases between. CDR3 size: 12 residues. Generated by immunoSEQ multiplex PCR, the TCRdb table keeps only in-frame clones and is missing some. Of over 150,000 clones in the sample, approximately 93% were seen once. The sequence was collected from an adult who received the AZD1222 COVID-19 vaccine. Here the sequenced sample was peripheral blood, taken 28 days after the second AZD1222 dose. J is TRBJ1-2 and V is TRBV4-3; D is ambiguous. CDR3 in amino acids: CASRGPPYGYTF. Written as DNA, the CDR3 is TGCGCCAGCAGGGGCCCGCCCTATGGCTACACCTTC.